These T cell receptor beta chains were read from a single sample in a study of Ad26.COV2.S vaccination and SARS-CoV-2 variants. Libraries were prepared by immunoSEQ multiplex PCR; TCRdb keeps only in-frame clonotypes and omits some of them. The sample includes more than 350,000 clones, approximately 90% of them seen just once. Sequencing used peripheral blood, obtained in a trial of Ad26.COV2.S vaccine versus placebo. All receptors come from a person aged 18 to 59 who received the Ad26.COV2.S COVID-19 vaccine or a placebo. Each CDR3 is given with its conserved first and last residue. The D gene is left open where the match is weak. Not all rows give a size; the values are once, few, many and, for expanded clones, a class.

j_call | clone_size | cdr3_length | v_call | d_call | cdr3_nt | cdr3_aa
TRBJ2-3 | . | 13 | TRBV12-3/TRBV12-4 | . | TGTGCCAGCAGCACTAAGTTTGGAGGCACGCAGTATTTT | CASSTKFGGTQYF
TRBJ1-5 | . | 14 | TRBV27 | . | TGTGCCAGCAGTTTAATTTACAGCAATCAGCCCCAGCATTTT | CASSLIYSNQPQHF
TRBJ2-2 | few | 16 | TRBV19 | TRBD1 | TGTGCCAGTAGTATCCTGCAGGGGGCGGGGACCGGGGAGCTGTTTTTT | CASSILQGAGTGELFF
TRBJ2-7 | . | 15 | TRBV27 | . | TGTGCCAGCAGTTTTACGACGACACTAACTTACGAGCAGTACTTC | CASSFTTTLTYEQYF
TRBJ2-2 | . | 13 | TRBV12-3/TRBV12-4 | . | TGTGCCAGCAGCCTAATGAACACCGGGGAGCTGTTTTTT | CASSLMNTGELFF
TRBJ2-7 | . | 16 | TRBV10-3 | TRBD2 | TGTGCCATCAGTGTCGGTAGCGGGAGCACGTGGTACGAGCAGTACTTC | CAISVGSGSTWYEQYF
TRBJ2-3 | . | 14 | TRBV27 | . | TGTGCCAGCAGTTTTCTGTCGGGGACGGATACGCAGTATTTT | CASSFLSGTDTQYF
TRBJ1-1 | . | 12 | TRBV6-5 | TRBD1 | TGTGCCAGCAGTCGGACAGGCACTGAAGCTTTCTTT | CASSRTGTEAFF
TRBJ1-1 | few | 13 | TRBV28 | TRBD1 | TGTGCCAGCAGTTTCCGGGACAGGGGCAAGGCTTTCTTT | CASSFRDRGKAFF
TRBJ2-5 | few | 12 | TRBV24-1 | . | TGTGCCACCAGTGACCCACAAGAGACCCAGTACTTC | CATSDPQETQYF
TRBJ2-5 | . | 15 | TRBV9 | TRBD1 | TGTGCCAGCAGCGCCGTGACAGGGCTTCAAGAGACCCAGTACTTC | CASSAVTGLQETQYF
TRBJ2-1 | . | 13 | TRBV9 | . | TGTGCCAGCAGCGCGGACCAATACAATGAGCAGTTCTTC | CASSADQYNEQFF
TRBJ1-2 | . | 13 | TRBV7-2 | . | TGTGCCAGCAGCTTAGGGTCGCAGGGAGGCTACACCTTC | CASSLGSQGGYTF
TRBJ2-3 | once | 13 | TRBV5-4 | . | TGTGCCAGCAGCCCCGAAGCGGGAGATACGCAGTATTTT | CASSPEAGDTQYF
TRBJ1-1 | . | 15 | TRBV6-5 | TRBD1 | TGTGCCAGCAGTCGGACAGGGAAGGGGAACTCTGAAGCTTTCTTT | CASSRTGKGNSEAFF
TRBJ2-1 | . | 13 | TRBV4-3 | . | TGCGCCAGCAGTAGGGGCTCCTACAATGAGCAGTTCTTC | CASSRGSYNEQFF
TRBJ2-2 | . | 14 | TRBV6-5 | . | TGTGCCAGCAGTTCGCAGGGTAACACCGGGGAGCTGTTTTTT | CASSSQGNTGELFF
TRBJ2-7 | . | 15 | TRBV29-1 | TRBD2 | TGCAGCGTTCAGGCCGGTCCGGGAGGAGGCTACGAGCAGTACTTC | CSVQAGPGGGYEQYF
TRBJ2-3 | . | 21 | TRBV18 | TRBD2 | TGTGCCAGCTCACCACTACCCCGGACTAGCGGGAGATCATCTAGCACAGATACGCAGTATTTT | CASSPLPRTSGRSSSTDTQYF
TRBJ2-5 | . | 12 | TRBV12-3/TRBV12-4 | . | TGTGCCAGCAGAAACGTTCAAGAGACCCAGTACTTC | CASRNVQETQYF
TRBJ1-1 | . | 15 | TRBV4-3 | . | TGCGCCAGCAGCCAAGATCTAGGAAAGAACACTGAAGCTTTCTTT | CASSQDLGKNTEAFF
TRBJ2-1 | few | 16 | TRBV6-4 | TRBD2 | TGTGCCAGCAGTGTTTCGGGAGGGAGCTCCTACAATGAGCAGTTCTTC | CASSVSGGSSYNEQFF
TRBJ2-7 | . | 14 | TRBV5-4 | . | TGTGCCAGCAGCTTAGCAGGGATCTCCTACGAGCAGTACTTC | CASSLAGISYEQYF
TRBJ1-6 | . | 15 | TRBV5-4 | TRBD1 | TGTGCCAGCAGCGACCGGGACAGGGGGAATTCACCCCTCCACTTT | CASSDRDRGNSPLHF
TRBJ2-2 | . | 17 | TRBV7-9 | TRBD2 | TGTGCCAGCACCGCAGGGCGAGCCGGGAGGGCTACCGGGGAGCTGTTTTTT | CASTAGRAGRATGELFF
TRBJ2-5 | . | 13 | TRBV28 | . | TGTGCCAGCAGTACTATCCAGGCAGAGACCCAGTACTTC | CASSTIQAETQYF
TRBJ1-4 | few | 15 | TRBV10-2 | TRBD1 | TGCGCCAGCAGTGAGTGGACAGGGGCTAATGAAAAACTGTTTTTT | CASSEWTGANEKLFF
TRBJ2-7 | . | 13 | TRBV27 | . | TGTGCCAGCAGTTTAAAGCCCCCCTACGAGCAGTACTTC | CASSLKPPYEQYF
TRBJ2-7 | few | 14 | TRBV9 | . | TGTGCCAGCAGCGTAGGGGACAACCCCTACGAGCAGTACTTC | CASSVGDNPYEQYF
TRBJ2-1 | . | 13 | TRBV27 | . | TGTGCCAGCAGTCCTCGGGCGGGAAATGAGCAGTTCTTC | CASSPRAGNEQFF
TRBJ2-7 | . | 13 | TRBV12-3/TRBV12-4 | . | TGTGCCAGCAGTTTGGGACCGGTATACGAGCAGTACTTC | CASSLGPVYEQYF
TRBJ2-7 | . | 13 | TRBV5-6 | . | TGTGCCAGCAGCTTGGCCCCCCTTGTTAAGCAGTACTTC | CASSLAPLVKQYF
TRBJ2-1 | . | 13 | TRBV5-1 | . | TGCGCCAGCAGCTTTAGGATGGGTGATGAGCAGTTCTTC | CASSFRMGDEQFF
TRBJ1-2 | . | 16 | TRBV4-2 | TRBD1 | TGTGCCAGCAGCCAAGCCTCAGGACAGGGGAAGGATGGCTACACCTTC | CASSQASGQGKDGYTF
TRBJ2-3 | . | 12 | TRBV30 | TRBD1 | TGTGCCTGGAAACAGGGGATCCATACGCAGTATTTT | CAWKQGIHTQYF
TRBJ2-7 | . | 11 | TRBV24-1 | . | TGTGGGAAGAGCGCAACCTACGAGCAGTACTTC | CGKSATYEQYF
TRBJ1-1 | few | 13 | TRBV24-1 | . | TGTGCCACCAGTGGTGGGGCGAACACTGAAGCTTTCTTT | CATSGGANTEAFF
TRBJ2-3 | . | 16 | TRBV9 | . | TGTGCCAGCAGCGTAGGCCCCGGAGGAACGATAGAAACGCAGTATTTT | CASSVGPGGTIETQYF
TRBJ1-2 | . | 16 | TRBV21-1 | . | TGTGCCAGCAGCAAAGCGCTGGGACAGGGCGGCTATGGCTACACCTTC | CASSKALGQGGYGYTF
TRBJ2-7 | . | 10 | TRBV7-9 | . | TGTGCCAGCAGCGGCAGCGAGCAGTACTTC | CASSGSEQYF
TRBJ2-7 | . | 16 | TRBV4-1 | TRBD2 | TGCGCCAGCAGCCACCTAACTAGCGGAGGGGCCTACGAGCAGTACTTC | CASSHLTSGGAYEQYF
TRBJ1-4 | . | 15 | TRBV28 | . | TGTGCCACCATTGAGGCGAGGGCAGGGTATGAAAAACTGTTTTTT | CATIEARAGYEKLFF
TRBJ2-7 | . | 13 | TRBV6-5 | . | TGTGCCAGCACCTCGACAATTTTCTACGAGCAGTACTTC | CASTSTIFYEQYF
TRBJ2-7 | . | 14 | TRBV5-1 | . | TGCGCCAGCAGCTTGGCCACTGGAGAGTACGAGCAGTACTTC | CASSLATGEYEQYF